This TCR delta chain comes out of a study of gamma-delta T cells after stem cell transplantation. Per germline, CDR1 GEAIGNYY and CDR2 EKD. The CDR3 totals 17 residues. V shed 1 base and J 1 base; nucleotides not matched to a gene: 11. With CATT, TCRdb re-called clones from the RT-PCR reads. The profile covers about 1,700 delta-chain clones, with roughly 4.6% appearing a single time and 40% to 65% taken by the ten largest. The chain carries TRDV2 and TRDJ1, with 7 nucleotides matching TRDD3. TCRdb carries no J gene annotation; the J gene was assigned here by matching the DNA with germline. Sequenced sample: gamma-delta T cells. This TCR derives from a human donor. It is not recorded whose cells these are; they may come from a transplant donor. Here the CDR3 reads CACDTGVPGGITDKLIF. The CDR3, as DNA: TGTGCCTGTGACACAGGCGTTCCGGGGGGGATCACCGATAAACTCATCTTT.